The entry below describes one T cell receptor (beta chain). These data are taken from a study of blood T cell repertoires in COVID-19. V shed 8 bases and J 10 bases; nucleotides not matched to a gene: 16. Looked up from germline, CDR1 is MGHDK and CDR2 is SYGVNS. This CDR3 region has 16 residues. The table came from immunoSEQ multiplex PCR; TCRdb's copy has only in-frame clones and leaves some out. In the table there are tens of thousands of clones, roughly nine tenths of which are singletons. Sample: peripheral blood. The rearrangement uses TRBV25-1 and TRBJ1-6, with 8 bases identical to TRBD1. The source is a human donor with acute or convalescent COVID-19. The donor label of this sample is uncertain. The CDR3 nucleotides read TGTGCCAGCTCGCGGACAGGGAGGGCAGGGTTATCACCCCTCCACTTT. Translation gives CASSRTGRAGLSPLHF.